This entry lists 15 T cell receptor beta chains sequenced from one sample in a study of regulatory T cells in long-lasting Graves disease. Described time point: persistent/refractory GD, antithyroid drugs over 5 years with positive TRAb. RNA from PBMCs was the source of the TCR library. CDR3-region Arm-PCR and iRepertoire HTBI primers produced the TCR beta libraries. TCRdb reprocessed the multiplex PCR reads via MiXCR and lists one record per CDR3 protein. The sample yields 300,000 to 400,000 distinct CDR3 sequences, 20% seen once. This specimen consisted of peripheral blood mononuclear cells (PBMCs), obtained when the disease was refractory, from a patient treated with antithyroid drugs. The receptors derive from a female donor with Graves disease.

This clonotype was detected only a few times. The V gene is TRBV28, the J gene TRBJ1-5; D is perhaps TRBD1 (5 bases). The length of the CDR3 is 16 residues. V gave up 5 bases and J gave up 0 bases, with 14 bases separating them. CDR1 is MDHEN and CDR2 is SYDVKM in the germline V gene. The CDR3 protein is CASSGGRAYSNQPQHF. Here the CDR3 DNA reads TGTGCCAGCAGTGGCGGCAGGGCATATAGCAATCAGCCCCAGCATTTT.

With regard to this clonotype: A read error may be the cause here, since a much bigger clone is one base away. CDR3 sequence (DNA): TGCGCCAGCAGTTCGACAGGATCTAGCTATGGCTACACCTTC. As protein: CASSSTGSSYGYTF. The chain uses TRBV5-1 and TRBJ1-2, with D maybe TRBD1 (6 bases). Trimming cost V 5 bases and J 4 bases, with 15 bases left between them. This CDR3 comprises 14 residues. The germline V gene has CDR1 SGHRS and CDR2 YFSETQ.

CDR3 sequence reads: CASNSSNYGYTF. DNA for the CDR3: TGTGCCAGCAACTCCTCAAACTATGGCTACACCTTC. J is TRBJ1-2 and V is TRBV7-8; D uncertain. The CDR3 is made up of 12 amino acids. Germline CDR1 reads SGHVS; CDR2 reads FQNEAQ. V was shortened by 7 bases and J by 2 bases, with 8 bases between the two germline ends.

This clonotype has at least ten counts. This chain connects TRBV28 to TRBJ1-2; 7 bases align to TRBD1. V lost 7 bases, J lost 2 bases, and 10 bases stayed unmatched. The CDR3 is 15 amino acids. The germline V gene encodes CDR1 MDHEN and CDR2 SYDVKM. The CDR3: CASNSLGTDNYGYTF. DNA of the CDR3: TGTGCCAGCAATTCTCTCGGGACAGACAACTATGGCTACACCTTC.

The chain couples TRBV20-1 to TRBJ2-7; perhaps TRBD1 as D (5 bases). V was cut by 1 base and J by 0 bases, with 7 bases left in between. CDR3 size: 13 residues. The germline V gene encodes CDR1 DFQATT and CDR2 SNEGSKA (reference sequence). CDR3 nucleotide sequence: TGCAGTGCTAGAGGGACATTCTCCTACGAGCAGTACTTC. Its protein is CSARGTFSYEQYF.

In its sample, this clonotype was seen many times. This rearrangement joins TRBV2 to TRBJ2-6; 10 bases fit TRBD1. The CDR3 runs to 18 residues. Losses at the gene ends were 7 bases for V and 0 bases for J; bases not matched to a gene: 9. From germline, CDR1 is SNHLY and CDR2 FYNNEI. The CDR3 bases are TGTGCCAGCATCCCGAGGGACAGGGGAAGCTCTGGGGCCAACGTCCTGACTTTC. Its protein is CASIPRDRGSSGANVLTF.

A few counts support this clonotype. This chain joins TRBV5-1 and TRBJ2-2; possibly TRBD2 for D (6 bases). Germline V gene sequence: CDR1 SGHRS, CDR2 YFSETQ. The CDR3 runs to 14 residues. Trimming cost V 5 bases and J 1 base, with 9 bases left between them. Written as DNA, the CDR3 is TGCGCCAGCAGGGGAGCGGGGAACACCGGGGAGCTGTTTTTT. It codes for CASRGAGNTGELFF.

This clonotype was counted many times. CDR3 nucleotide sequence: TGTGCCAGCAGCCACAAGGACAGGGGGAGAGCAAACTACGAGCAGTACTTC. Its protein is CASSHKDRGRANYEQYF. V usage is TRBV11-3 and J usage is TRBJ2-7, with TRBD1 matching 10 bases. Unmatched junction bases numbered 13, after V lost 5 bases and J lost 3 bases. CDR1 is SGHNT and CDR2 is YENEEA in the germline V gene. This CDR3 is 17 amino acids long. The full variable domain, completed using reference TRBV11-3 and TRBJ2-7, is EAGVVQSPRYKIIEKKQPVAFWCNPISGHNTLYWYLQNLGQGPELLIRYENEEAVDDSQLPKDRFSAERLKGVDSTLKIQPAELGDSAVYLCASSHKDRGRANYEQYFGPGTRLTVT.

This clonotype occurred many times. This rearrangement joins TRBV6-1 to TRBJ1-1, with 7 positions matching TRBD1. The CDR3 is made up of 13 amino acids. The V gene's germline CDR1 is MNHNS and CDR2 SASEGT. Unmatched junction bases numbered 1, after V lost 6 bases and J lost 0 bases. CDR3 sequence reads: CASSGTVNTEAFF. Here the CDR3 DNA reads TGTGCCAGCAGCGGGACAGTGAACACTGAAGCTTTCTTT.

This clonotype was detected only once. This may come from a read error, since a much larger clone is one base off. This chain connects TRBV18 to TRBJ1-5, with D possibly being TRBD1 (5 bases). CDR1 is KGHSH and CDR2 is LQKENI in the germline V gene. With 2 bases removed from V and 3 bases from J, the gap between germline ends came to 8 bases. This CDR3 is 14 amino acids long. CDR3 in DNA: TGTGCCAGCTCACCAAGACAGATCAATCAGCCCCAGCATTTT. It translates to CASSPRQINQPQHF. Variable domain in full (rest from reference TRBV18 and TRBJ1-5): NAGVMQNPRHLVRRRGQEARLRCSPMKGHSHVYWYRQLPEEGLKFMVYLQKENIIDESGMPKERFSAEFPKEGPSILRIQQVVRGDSAAYFCASSPRQINQPQHFGDGTRLSIL.

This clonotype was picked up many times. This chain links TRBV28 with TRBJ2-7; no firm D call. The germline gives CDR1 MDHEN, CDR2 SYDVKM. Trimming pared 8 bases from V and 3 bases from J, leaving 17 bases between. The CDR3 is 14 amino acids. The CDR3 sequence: CASQIRAEVYEQYF. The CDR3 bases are TGTGCCAGCCAGATCCGGGCCGAGGTCTACGAGCAGTACTTC.

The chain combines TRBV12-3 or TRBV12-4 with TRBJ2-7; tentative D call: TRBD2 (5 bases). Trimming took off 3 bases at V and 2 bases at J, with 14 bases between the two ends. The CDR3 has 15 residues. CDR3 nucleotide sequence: TGTGCCAGCAGTTTTGGGGTGAGGGTGCCCTACGAGCAGTACTTC. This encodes CASSFGVRVPYEQYF.

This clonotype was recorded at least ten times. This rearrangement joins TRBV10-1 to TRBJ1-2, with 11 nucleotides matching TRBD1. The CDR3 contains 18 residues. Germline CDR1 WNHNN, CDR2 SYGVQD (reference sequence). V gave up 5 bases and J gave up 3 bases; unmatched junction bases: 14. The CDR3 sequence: CASSPIPGTGGHDYGYTF. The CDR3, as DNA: TGCGCCAGCAGTCCAATCCCCGGGACAGGGGGTCACGACTATGGCTACACCTTC.

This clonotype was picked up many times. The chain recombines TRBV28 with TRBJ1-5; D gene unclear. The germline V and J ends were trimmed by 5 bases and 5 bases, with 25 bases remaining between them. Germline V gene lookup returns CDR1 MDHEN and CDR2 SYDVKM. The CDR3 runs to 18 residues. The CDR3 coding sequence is TGTGCCAGCAGTCTGCCTTTTAGGGCTGGACGCGCGGATCAGCCCCAGCATTTT. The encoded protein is CASSLPFRAGRADQPQHF.

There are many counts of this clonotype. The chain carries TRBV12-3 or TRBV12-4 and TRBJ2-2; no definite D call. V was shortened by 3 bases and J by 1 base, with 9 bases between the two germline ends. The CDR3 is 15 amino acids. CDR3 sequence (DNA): TGTGCCAGCAGTTTGGCGAGCCGGAACACCGGGGAGCTGTTTTTT. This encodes CASSLASRNTGELFF.